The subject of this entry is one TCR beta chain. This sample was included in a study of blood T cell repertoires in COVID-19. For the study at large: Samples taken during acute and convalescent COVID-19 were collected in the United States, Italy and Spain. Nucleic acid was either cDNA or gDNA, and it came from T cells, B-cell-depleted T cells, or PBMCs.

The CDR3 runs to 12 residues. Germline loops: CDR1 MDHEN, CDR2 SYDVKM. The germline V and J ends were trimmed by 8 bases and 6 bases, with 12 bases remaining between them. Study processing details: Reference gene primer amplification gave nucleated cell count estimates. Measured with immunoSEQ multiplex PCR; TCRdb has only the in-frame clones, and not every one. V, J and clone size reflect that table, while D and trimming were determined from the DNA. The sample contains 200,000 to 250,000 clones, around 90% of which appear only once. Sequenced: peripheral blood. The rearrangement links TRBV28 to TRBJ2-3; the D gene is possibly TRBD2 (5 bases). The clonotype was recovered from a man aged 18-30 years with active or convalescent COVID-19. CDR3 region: CASRGAMDTQYF. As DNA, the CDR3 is TGTGCCAGCCGGGGTGCAATGGATACGCAGTATTTT.